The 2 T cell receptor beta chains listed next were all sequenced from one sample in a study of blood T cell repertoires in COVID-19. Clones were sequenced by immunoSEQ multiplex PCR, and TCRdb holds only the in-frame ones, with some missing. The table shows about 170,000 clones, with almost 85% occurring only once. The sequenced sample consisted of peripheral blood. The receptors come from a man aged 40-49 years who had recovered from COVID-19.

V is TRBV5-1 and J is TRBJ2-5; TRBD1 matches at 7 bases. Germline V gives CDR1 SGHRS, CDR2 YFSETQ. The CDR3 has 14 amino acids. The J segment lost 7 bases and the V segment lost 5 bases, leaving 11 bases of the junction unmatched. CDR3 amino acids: CASSRDSPMGTQYF. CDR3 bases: TGCGCCAGCAGTAGGGACAGCCCTATGGGGACCCAGTACTTC.

The CDR3 region is CASSPLLGQGGGYTF. Written as DNA, the CDR3 is TGTGCCAGCAGTCCCCTATTAGGACAGGGTGGTGGCTACACCTTC. The chain uses TRBV6-5 and TRBJ1-2; 8 bases align to TRBD1. Germline V CDR1 and CDR2: MNHEY, SVGAGI. Trimming took 5 bases from V and 7 from J; bases not matched to a gene: 12. CDR3 length: 15 amino acids.